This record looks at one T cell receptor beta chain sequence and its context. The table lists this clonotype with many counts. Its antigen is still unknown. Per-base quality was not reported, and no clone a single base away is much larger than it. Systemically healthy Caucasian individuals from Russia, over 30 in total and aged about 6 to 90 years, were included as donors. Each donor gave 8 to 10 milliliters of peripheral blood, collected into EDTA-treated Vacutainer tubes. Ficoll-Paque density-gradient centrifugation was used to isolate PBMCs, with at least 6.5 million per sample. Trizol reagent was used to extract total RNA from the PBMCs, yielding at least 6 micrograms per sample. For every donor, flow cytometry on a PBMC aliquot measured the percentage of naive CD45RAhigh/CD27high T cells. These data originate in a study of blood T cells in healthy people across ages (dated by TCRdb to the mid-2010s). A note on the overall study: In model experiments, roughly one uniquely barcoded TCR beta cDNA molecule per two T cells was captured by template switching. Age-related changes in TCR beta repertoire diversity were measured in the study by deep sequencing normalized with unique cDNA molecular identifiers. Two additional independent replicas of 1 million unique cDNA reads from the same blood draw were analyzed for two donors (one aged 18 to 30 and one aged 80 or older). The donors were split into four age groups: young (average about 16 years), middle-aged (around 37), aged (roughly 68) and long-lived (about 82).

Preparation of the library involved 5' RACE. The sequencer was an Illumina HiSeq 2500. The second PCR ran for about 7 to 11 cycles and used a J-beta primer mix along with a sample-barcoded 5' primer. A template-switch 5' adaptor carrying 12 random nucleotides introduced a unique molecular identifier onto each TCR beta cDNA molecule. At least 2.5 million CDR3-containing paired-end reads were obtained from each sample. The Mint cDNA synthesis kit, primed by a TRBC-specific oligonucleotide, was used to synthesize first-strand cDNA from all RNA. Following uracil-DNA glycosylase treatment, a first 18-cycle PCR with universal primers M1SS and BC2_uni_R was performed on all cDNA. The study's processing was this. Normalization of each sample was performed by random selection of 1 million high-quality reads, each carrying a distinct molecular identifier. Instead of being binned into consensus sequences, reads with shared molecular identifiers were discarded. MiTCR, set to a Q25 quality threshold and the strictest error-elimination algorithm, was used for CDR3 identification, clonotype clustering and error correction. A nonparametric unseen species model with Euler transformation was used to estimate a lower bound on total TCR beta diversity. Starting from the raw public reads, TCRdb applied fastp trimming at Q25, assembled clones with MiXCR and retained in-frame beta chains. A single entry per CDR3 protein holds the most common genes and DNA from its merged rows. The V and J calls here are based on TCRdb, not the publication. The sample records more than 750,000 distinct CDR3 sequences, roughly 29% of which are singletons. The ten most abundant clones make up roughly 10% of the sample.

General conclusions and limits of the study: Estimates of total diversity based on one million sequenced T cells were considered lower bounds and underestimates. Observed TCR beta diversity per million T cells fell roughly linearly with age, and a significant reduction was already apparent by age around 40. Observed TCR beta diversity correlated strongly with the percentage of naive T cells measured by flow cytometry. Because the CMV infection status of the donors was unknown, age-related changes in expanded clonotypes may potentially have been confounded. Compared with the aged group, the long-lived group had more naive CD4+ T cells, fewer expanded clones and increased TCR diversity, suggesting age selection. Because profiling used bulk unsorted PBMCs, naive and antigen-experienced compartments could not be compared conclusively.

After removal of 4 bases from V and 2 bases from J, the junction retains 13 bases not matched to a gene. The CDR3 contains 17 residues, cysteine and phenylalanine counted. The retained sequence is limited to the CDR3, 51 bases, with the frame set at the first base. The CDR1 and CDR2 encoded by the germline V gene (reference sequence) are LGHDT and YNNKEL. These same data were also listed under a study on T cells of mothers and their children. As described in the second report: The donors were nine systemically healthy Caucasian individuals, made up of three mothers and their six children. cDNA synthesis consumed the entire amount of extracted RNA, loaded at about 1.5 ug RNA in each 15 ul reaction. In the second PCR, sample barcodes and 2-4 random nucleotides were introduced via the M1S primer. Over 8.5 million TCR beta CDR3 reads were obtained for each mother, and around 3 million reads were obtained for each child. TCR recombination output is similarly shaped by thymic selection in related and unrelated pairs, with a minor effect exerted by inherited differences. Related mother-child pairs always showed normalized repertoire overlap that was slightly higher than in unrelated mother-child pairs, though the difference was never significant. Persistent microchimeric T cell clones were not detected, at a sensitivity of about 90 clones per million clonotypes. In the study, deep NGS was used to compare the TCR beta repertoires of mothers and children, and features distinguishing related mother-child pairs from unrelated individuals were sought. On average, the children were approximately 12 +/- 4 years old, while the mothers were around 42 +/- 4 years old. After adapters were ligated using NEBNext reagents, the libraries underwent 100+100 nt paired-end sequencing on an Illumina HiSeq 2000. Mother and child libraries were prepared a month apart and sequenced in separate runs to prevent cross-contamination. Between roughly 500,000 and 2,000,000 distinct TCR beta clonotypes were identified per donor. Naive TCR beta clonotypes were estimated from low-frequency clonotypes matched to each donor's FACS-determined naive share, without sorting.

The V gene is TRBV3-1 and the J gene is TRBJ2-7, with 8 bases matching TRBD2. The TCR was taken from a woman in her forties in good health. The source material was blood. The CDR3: CASSPGGVISGPYEQYF. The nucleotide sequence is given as TGTGCCAGCAGCCCCGGGGGGGTCATTTCGGGACCCTACGAGCAGTACTTC.